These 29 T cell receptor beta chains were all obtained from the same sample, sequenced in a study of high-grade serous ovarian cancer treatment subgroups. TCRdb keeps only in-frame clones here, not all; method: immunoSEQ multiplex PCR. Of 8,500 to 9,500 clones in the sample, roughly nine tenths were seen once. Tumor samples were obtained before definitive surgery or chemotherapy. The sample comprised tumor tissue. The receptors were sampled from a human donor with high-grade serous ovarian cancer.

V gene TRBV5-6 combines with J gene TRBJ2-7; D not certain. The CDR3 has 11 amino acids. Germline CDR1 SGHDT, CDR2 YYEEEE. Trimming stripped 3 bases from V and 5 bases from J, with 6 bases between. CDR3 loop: CASSSWNEQYF. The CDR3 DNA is TGTGCCAGCAGCTCGTGGAACGAGCAGTACTTC.

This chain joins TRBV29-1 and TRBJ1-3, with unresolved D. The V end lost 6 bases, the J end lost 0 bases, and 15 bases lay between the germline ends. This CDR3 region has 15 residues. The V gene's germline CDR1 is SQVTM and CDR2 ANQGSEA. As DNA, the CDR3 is TGCAGCGTCGCGACCAATCTCGACTCTGGAAACACCATATATTTT. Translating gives CSVATNLDSGNTIYF.

For the CDR3, the DNA is TGTGCCAGTAGTATAGGGCTAGCGGGAGGTTCAGATACGCAGTATTTT. It translates to CASSIGLAGGSDTQYF. The rearrangement joins TRBV19 to TRBJ2-3, with 11 bases identical to TRBD2. From germline, CDR1 is LNHDA and CDR2 SQIVND (reference sequence). V lost 1 base, J lost 4 bases, and 4 bases stayed unmatched. This CDR3 has 16 residues.

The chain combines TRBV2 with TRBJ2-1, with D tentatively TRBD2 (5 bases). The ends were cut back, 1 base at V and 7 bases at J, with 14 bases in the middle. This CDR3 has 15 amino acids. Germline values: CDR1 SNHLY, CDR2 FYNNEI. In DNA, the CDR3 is TGTGCCAGCAGTGAAGGGCTAGCAGCTGGGAATGAGCAGTTCTTC. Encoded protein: CASSEGLAAGNEQFF.

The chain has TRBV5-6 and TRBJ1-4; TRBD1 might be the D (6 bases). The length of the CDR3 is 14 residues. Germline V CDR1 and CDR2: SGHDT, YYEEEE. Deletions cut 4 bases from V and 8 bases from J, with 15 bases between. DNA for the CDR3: TGTGCCAGCAGCCCCCACGGACAGAGAGAAAAACTGTTTTTT. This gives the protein CASSPHGQREKLFF.

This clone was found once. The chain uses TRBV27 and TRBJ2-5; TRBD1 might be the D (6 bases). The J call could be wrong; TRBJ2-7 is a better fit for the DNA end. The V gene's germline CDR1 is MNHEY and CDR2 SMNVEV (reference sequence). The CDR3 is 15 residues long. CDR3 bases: TGTGCCAGCAGTTTACAGGGGAATCTAGAGTACGAGCAGTACTTC. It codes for CASSLQGNLEYEQYF.

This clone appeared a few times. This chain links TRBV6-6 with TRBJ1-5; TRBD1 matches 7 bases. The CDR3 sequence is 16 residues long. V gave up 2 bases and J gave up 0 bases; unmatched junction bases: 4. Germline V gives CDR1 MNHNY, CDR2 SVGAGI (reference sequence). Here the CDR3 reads CASSYGGQYSNQPQHF. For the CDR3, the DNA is TGTGCCAGCAGTTACGGGGGACAGTATAGCAATCAGCCCCAGCATTTT.

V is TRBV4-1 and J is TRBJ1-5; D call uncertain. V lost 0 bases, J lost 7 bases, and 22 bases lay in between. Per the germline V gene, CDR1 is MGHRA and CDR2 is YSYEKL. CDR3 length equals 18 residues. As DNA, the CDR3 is TGCGCCAGCAGCCAAGATGGGGTGGGGAAGTCATTAGGGCAGCCCCAGCATTTT. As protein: CASSQDGVGKSLGQPQHF.

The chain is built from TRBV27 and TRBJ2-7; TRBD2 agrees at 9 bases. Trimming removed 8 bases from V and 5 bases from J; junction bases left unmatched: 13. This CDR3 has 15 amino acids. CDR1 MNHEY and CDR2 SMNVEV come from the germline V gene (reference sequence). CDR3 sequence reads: CASQPGGGAAHEQYF. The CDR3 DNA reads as TGTGCCAGCCAGCCTGGCGGGGGGGCCGCCCACGAGCAGTACTTC.

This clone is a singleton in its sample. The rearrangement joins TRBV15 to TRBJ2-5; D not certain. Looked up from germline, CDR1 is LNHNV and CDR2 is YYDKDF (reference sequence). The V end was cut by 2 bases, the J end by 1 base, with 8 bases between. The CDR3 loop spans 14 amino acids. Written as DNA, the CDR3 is TGTGCCACCAGCAGATATAACCCCCAAGAGACCCAGTACTTC. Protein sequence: CATSRYNPQETQYF.

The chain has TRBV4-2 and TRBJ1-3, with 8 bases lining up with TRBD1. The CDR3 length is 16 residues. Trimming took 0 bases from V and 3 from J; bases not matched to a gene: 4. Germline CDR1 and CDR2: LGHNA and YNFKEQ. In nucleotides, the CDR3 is TGTGCCAGCAGCCAAGATCAGGGGGCGGGTGGAAACACCATATATTTT. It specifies CASSQDQGAGGNTIYF.

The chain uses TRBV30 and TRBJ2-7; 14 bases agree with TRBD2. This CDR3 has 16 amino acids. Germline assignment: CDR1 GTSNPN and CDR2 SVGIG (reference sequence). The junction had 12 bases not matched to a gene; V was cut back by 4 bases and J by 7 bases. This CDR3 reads CAWNTGLAGGPGEQYF. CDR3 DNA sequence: TGTGCCTGGAACACCGGACTAGCGGGGGGACCCGGGGAGCAGTACTTC.

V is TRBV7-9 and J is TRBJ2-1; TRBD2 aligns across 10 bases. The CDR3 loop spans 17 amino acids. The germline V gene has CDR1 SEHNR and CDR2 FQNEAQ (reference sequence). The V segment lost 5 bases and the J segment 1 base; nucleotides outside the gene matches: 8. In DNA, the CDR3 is TGTGCCAGCAGCCTAAAGGGACTAGCGAGGTCCTACAATGAGCAGTTCTTC. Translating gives CASSLKGLARSYNEQFF.

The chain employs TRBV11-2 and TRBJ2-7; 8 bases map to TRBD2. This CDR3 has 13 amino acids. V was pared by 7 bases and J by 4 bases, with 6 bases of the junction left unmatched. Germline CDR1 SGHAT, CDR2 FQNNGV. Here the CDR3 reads CASTVAGRYEQYF. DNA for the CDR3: TGTGCCAGCACCGTAGCGGGAAGGTACGAGCAGTACTTC.

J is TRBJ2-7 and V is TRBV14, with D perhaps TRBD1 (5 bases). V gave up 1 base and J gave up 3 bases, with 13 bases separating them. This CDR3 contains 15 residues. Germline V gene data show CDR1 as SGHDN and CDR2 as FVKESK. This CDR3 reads CASSQGAGQYYEQYF. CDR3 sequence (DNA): TGTGCCAGCAGCCAAGGGGCAGGACAATACTACGAGCAGTACTTC.

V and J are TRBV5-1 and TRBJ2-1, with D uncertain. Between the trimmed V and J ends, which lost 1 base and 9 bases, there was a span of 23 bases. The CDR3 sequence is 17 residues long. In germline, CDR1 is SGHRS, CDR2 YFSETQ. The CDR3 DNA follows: TGCGCCAGCAGCTTGTTATCCCCCAGAGACCGGTCGTCTGAGCAGTTCTTC. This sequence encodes CASSLLSPRDRSSEQFF.

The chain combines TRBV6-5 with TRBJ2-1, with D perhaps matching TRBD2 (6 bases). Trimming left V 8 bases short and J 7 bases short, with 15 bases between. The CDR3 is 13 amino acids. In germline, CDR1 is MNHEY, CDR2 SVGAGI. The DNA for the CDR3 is TGTGCCAGCTTTTTTCCAGGGAGGAATGAGCAGTTCTTC. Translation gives CASFFPGRNEQFF.

The CDR3 spells CASRPTPSGTNYGYTF. CDR3 in DNA: TGTGCCAGTAGACCAACACCTTCGGGGACGAACTATGGCTACACCTTC. The chain links TRBV19 to TRBJ1-2, with D maybe TRBD1 (5 bases). Germline V gene lookup returns CDR1 LNHDA and CDR2 SQIVND (reference sequence). The CDR3 sequence is 16 residues long. V was shortened by 6 bases and J by 2 bases, with 19 bases between the two germline ends.

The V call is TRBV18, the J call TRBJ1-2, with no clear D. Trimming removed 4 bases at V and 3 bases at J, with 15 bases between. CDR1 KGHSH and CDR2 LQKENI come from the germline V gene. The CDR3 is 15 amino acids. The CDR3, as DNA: TGTGCCAGCTCACGGGCGGAGGGCCATGACTATGGCTACACCTTC. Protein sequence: CASSRAEGHDYGYTF.

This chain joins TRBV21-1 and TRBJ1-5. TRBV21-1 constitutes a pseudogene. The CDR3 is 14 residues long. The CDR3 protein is CASSRGVYNQPQHF. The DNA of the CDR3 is TGTGCCAGCAGCAGGGGGGTTTACAATCAGCCCCAGCATTTT.

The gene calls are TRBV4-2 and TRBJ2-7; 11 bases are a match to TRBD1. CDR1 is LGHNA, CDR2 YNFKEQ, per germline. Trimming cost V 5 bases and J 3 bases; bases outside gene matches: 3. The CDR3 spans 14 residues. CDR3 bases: TGTGCCAGCAGCTCGGGACAGGGGGACTACGAGCAGTACTTC. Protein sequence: CASSSGQGDYEQYF.

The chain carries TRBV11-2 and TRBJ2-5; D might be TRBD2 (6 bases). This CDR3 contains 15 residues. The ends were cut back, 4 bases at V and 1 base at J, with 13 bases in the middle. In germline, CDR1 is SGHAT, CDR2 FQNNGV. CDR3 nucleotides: TGTGCCAGCAGCTGGGCCGGGGGAACCCAAGAGACCCAGTACTTC. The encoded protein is CASSWAGGTQETQYF.

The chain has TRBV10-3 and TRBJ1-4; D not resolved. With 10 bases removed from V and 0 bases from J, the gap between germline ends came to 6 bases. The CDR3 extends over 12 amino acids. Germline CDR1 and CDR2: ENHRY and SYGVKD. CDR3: CATSATNEKLFF. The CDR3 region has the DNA TGTGCCACTTCCGCAACTAATGAAAAACTGTTTTTT.

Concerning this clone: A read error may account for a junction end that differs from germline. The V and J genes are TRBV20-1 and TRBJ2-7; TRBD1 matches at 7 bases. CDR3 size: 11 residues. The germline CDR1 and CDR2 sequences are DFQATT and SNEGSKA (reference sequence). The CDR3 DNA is TGCAGTGCTCCGAAGGGGGCCGAGGAGTACTTC. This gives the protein CSAPKGAEEYF.

CDR3 bases: TGTGCCACCAGCACCCCGGGTTCCGTAAATGAAAAACTGTTTTTT. Translating it yields CATSTPGSVNEKLFF. The genes are TRBV15 and TRBJ1-4; the D is unclear. Trimming stripped 4 bases from V and 5 bases from J, with 14 bases between. The CDR3 is 15 amino acids. Germline CDR1 reads LNHNV; CDR2 reads YYDKDF (reference sequence). Full variable domain (missing parts from reference TRBV15 and TRBJ1-4): DAMVIQNPRYQVTQFGKPVTLSCSQTLNHNVMYWYQQKSSQAPKLLFHYYDKDFNNEADTPDNFQSRRPNTSFCFLDIRSPGLGDTAMYLCATSTPGSVNEKLFFGSGTQLSVL.

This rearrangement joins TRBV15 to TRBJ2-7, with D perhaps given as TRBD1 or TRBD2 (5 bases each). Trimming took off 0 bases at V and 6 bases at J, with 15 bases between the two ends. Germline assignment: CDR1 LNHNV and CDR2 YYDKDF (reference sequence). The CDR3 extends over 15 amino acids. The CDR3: CATSRDLGTAGEQYF. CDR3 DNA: TGTGCCACCAGCAGAGATCTTGGGACGGCGGGCGAGCAGTACTTC.

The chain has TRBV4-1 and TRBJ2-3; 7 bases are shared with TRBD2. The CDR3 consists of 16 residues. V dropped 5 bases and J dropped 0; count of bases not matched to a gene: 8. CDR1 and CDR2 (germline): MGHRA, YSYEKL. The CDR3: CASSLRGGASTDTQYF. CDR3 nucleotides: TGCGCCAGCAGCTTGCGGGGAGGGGCTAGCACAGATACGCAGTATTTT.

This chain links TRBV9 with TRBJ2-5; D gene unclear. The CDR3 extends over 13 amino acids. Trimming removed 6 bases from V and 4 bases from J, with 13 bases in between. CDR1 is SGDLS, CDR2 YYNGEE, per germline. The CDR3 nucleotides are TGTGCCAGCAACGTGAATTTTGGAGAGACCCAGTACTTC. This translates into CASNVNFGETQYF.

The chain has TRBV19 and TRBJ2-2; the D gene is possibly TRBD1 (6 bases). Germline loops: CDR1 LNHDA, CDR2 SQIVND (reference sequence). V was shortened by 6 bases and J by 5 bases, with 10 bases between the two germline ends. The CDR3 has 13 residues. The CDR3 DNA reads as TGTGCCAGTAGGGTTACAGGGACCGGGGAGCTGTTTTTT. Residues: CASRVTGTGELFF.